The clone carrying this T cell receptor beta chain was counted a few times. As yet, its antigen is unknown. CDR1 and CDR2 (germline): MNHNS, SASEGT. Deletions cut 0 bases from V and 5 bases from J, with 13 bases between. CDR3 length: 15 residues. Each CDR3 protein is one row after TCRdb ran MiXCR on the 5' RACE reads. Of about 560,000 distinct CDR3 sequences listed, about 20% are singletons. The sample is drawn from a study of T-cell memory formation after mild COVID-19. Study-wide background: TCR clusters mostly belonged to single donors.

The study, taken as a whole, reports: Most CD4+ clones that shrank were in CM and EM, while CD8+ ones turned up in EMRA.

The chain carries TRBV6-1 and TRBJ1-1, with D unresolved. The receptor's source is an adult woman who had mild COVID-19 (a few samples of this study predate the infection). Cell type and time point are not known. The sample taken for sequencing was PBMCs or a T cell subset sorted from them (not recorded which). CDR3 sequence reads: CASSEAIGRNTEAFF. Here the CDR3 DNA reads TGTGCCAGCAGTGAAGCTATAGGGAGGAATACTGAAGCTTTCTTT.